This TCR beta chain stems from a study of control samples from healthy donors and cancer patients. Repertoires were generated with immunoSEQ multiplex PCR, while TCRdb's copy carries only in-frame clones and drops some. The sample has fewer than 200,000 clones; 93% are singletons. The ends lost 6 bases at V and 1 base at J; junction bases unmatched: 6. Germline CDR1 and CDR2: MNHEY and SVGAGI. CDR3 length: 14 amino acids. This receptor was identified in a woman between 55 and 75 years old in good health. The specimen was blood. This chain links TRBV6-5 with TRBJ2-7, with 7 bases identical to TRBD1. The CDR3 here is CASSLDRASYEQYF. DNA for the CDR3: TGTGCCAGCAGCTTAGACAGGGCTTCCTACGAGCAGTACTTC.